The 13 T cell receptor beta chains listed next were all sequenced from one sample in a study of T cell repertoires in cytomegalovirus infection. A single record per CDR3 protein comes from TCRdb applying MiXCR to the reads. The sample shows about 770,000 distinct CDR3 sequences, 25% to 35% of them seen only once. Their antigen targets remain unknown. The sequencing used cultured CD8+ T cells from PBMCs, collected from culture after CMV antigen stimulation. These receptor sequences come from a human donor in good health (CMV status not recorded). Some clones in this sample may be carry-over from other donors' samples.

The chain carries TRBV2 and TRBJ1-2; 10 bases are shared with TRBD1. CDR3 length: 12 residues. In germline, CDR1 is SNHLY, CDR2 FYNNEI. V lost 10 bases to trimming and J lost 8 bases; unmatched junction nucleotides: 7. CDR3 sequence: CAIPDRGYGYTF. The CDR3 DNA reads TGTGCCATCCCGGACAGGGGGTACGGCTACACCTTC. The variable domain in full, with the rest retrieved from reference TRBV2 and TRBJ1-2, is EPEVTQTPSHQVTQMGQEVILRCVPISNHLYFYWYRQILGQKVEFLVSFYNNEISEKSEIFDDQFSVERPDGSNFTLKIRSTKLEDSAMYFCAIPDRGYGYTFGSGTRLTVV.

V usage is TRBV3-1 and J usage is TRBJ1-3; D unresolved. V shed 4 bases and J shed 0 bases, with 10 bases lying between them. The CDR3 sequence is 15 residues long. CDR1 and CDR2 from the germline V gene are LGHDT and YNNKEL (reference sequence). As DNA, the CDR3 is TGTGCCAGCAGCCCGTTGCCCTTCTCTGGAAACACCATATATTTT. Translation: CASSPLPFSGNTIYF.

V usage is TRBV5-6 and J usage is TRBJ2-7, with D tentatively TRBD1 or TRBD2 (5 bases each). V was trimmed by 4 bases and J by 3 bases, leaving 11 bases between them. CDR1 is SGHDT and CDR2 is YYEEEE in the germline V gene. The CDR3 runs to 13 residues. This CDR3 is CASSRRGDYEQYV. CDR3 nucleotides: TGTGCCAGCAGCCGAAGAGGGGACTACGAGCAGTACGTC.

V usage is TRBV12-3 or TRBV12-4 and J usage is TRBJ1-6, with 10 bases matching TRBD1. There are 17 residues in the CDR3. The V segment lost 3 bases and the J segment 7 bases; nucleotides outside the gene matches: 9. CDR3 coding DNA: TGTGCCAGCAGTTTTGGGACGGGGACAGGGGTAAATTCACCCCTCCACTTT. This encodes CASSFGTGTGVNSPLHF.

This clonotype was seen a handful of times. The chain is built from TRBV20-1 and TRBJ2-1; TRBD2 matches at 13 bases. In germline, CDR1 is DFQATT, CDR2 SNEGSKA (reference sequence). The ends lost 0 bases at V and 9 bases at J; junction bases unmatched: 11. The CDR3 totals 17 residues. The CDR3 spells CSARDRGLAGLNGEQFF. The CDR3, as DNA: TGCAGTGCTAGAGATAGGGGACTAGCGGGGCTGAACGGTGAGCAGTTCTTC.

This clonotype has ten or more counts. This sequence joins TRBV7-2 and TRBJ1-4; TRBD1 might be the D (6 bases). Germline V lookup: CDR1 SGHTA, CDR2 FQGNSA. V was cut by 6 bases and J by 7 bases, with 15 bases left in between. The CDR3 spans 14 residues. CDR3 DNA sequence: TGTGCCAGCAGTTCAACAGGGTATTTTGAAAAACTGTTTTTT. Translated: CASSSTGYFEKLFF.

This clonotype was picked up a small number of times. J is TRBJ2-7 and V is TRBV6-2 or TRBV6-3; possibly TRBD1 for D (5 bases). The germline V gene has CDR1 MNHEY and CDR2 SVGEGT. Trimming pared 5 bases from V and 2 bases from J, leaving 13 bases between. The CDR3 runs 14 residues. CDR3 nucleotides: TGTGCCAGCAGTACCCACAGGAACGCCTACGAGCAGTACGTC. Its protein product is CASSTHRNAYEQYV.

The table lists this clonotype with a few counts. The V and J genes are TRBV2 and TRBJ1-6, with D unresolved. Trimming pared 7 bases from V and 16 bases from J, leaving 11 bases between. Germline assignment: CDR1 SNHLY and CDR2 FYNNEI. The CDR3 runs 10 residues. The CDR3 loop is CASTGSKLHF. DNA for the CDR3: TGTGCCAGCACGGGCAGTAAACTCCACTTT.

This chain links TRBV6-2 or TRBV6-3 with TRBJ2-7; D may be TRBD1 (5 bases). The germline CDR1 and CDR2 sequences are MNHEY and SVGEGT. CDR3 length equals 14 residues. Deletions cut 2 bases from V and 2 bases from J, with 10 bases between. Written as DNA, the CDR3 is TGTGCCAGCAGTTACAGGGGCTACCCCTACGAGCAGTACGTC. It yields the protein CASSYRGYPYEQYV.

This clonotype was seen more than once but under ten times. This chain uses TRBV23-1 with TRBJ2-7, with D perhaps TRBD2 (5 bases). TRBV23-1 is annotated as an ORF whose role is uncertain. Trimming left V 2 bases short and J 2 bases short, with 13 bases between. There are 15 residues in the CDR3. The CDR3 DNA reads as TGCGCCAGCAGTCAAACCGGGATCCGGGCCTACGAGCAGTACGTC. Protein product: CASSQTGIRAYEQYV.

V usage is TRBV7-2 and J usage is TRBJ2-2; TRBD2 aligns across 13 bases. The length of the CDR3 is 18 residues. The germline V gene has CDR1 SGHTA and CDR2 FQGNSA. With 1 base clipped from V and 5 bases from J, the junction kept 7 bases outside the gene matches. Here the CDR3 reads CASSLEPGLAGRTGELFF. DNA of the CDR3: TGTGCCAGCAGCTTAGAACCGGGACTAGCGGGGCGAACCGGGGAGCTGTTTTTT.

This chain joins TRBV3-1 and TRBJ2-5, with 10 positions matching TRBD2. CDR3 length: 18 residues. Germline CDR1 reads LGHDT; CDR2 reads YNNKEL (reference sequence). V lost 1 base to trimming and J lost 5 bases; unmatched junction nucleotides: 13. The CDR3 loop reads CASSQVGGSGGHRETQYF. CDR3 in DNA: TGTGCCAGCAGCCAAGTAGGTGGTAGCGGGGGGCATCGGGAGACCCAGTACTTC.

This clonotype was detected ten times or more. The rearrangement uses TRBV7-2 and TRBJ1-6, with D unclear. Germline V gene data show CDR1 as SGHTA and CDR2 as FQGNSA. Trimming pared 3 bases from V and 9 bases from J, leaving 15 bases between. This CDR3 is built from 15 residues. Here the CDR3 DNA reads TGTGCCAGCAGCTTCCACCTGGACTCGAGTTCACCCCTCCACTTT. This gives the protein CASSFHLDSSSPLHF.